This is a list of T cell receptor beta chains from one sample in a study of T cell responses to AZD1222 COVID-19 vaccine. Using immunoSEQ multiplex PCR, the repertoire was profiled, and TCRdb retains in-frame clones only, with some absent. The repertoire holds around 120,000 clones, about 86% seen once, with 15% to 20% in the top ten. Specimen: peripheral blood, collected 28 days after the second AZD1222 dose. These TCRs come from an adult who received the AZD1222 COVID-19 vaccine. Each CDR3 is given with its conserved first and last residue. A D gene is named only where the DNA matches it firmly. Only part of the rows carry a size: once, few, many, or a class if the clone is expanded.

V: TRBV7-2
D: TRBD2
J: TRBJ2-7
size: few
length: 17
CDR3: CASSAVGAGLAGGEQYF
DNA: TGTGCCAGCAGCGCCGTAGGTGCGGGGCTAGCGGGGGGCGAGCAGTACTTC

V: TRBV7-6
D: NA
J: TRBJ1-1
size: NA
length: 16
CDR3: CASSLAAGEGNTEAFF
DNA: TGTGCCAGCAGCTTAGCCGCAGGGGAGGGAAACACTGAAGCTTTCTTT

V: TRBV3-1/TRBV3-2
D: NA
J: TRBJ2-7
size: NA
length: 14
CDR3: CASSQDGQGYEQYF
DNA: TGTGCCAGCAGCCAAGATGGCCAGGGTTACGAGCAGTACTTC

V: TRBV5-1
D: TRBD1
J: TRBJ1-2
size: NA
length: 14
CDR3: CASSQGQGSDGYTF
DNA: TGCGCCAGCAGCCAGGGACAGGGGTCCGACGGCTACACCTTC

V: TRBV4-3
D: TRBD2
J: TRBJ2-2
size: NA
length: 17
CDR3: CASSQDPAGGPIGELFF
DNA: TGCGCCAGCAGCCAAGACCCTGCGGGGGGGCCGATCGGGGAGCTGTTTTTT

V: TRBV5-4
D: NA
J: TRBJ1-1
size: NA
length: 14
CDR3: CASSPMGGNTEAFF
DNA: TGTGCCAGCAGCCCGATGGGGGGGAACACTGAAGCTTTCTTT

V: TRBV19
D: TRBD1
J: TRBJ1-1
size: NA
length: 14
CDR3: CASNHRGLNTEAFF
DNA: TGTGCCAGTAATCACAGGGGGCTGAACACTGAAGCTTTCTTT

V: TRBV19
D: NA
J: TRBJ1-2
size: NA
length: 10
CDR3: CASPVYGYTF
DNA: TGTGCCAGCCCCGTATATGGCTACACCTTC

V: TRBV24-1
D: TRBD1
J: TRBJ1-2
size: NA
length: 12
CDR3: CATGDRNYGYTF
DNA: TGTGCCACGGGGGACAGAAACTATGGCTACACCTTC

V: TRBV10-1
D: TRBD2
J: TRBJ2-7
size: few
length: 17
CDR3: CASSESGLAGAWYEQYF
DNA: TGCGCCAGCAGTGAGTCCGGACTAGCGGGAGCCTGGTACGAGCAGTACTTC

V: TRBV3-1/TRBV3-2
D: TRBD1
J: TRBJ1-3
size: NA
length: 16
CDR3: CASSQAAGGPGNTIYF
DNA: TGTGCCAGCAGCCAAGCAGCAGGGGGACCGGGGAACACCATATATTTT

V: TRBV5-1
D: NA
J: TRBJ2-1
size: once
length: 15
CDR3: CASSLVGEEGAKQFF
DNA: TGCGCCAGCAGCTTGGTGGGTGAGGAGGGGGCTAAGCAGTTCTTC

V: TRBV18
D: TRBD1
J: TRBJ1-3
size: NA
length: 17
CDR3: CASSPVPGQGTGNTIYF
DNA: TGTGCCAGCTCACCGGTGCCGGGACAGGGAACCGGAAACACCATATATTTT

V: TRBV28
D: NA
J: TRBJ2-7
size: NA
length: 14
CDR3: CASSLRPGTYEQYF
DNA: TGTGCCAGCAGTTTACGGCCGGGCACCTACGAGCAGTACTTC

V: TRBV24-1
D: TRBD1
J: TRBJ2-3
size: NA
length: 17
CDR3: CATSAPSGTGWTDTQYF
DNA: TGTGCCACCAGTGCCCCCTCCGGGACAGGGTGGACAGATACGCAGTATTTT

V: TRBV5-8
D: NA
J: TRBJ1-1
size: NA
length: 14
CDR3: CASSLEGGFTEAFF
DNA: TGTGCCAGCAGCTTAGAGGGCGGATTCACTGAAGCTTTCTTT

V: TRBV28
D: NA
J: TRBJ1-2
size: NA
length: 12
CDR3: CASSLRHYGYTF
DNA: TGTGCCAGCAGTTTAAGACACTATGGCTACACCTTC

V: TRBV5-1
D: NA
J: TRBJ2-3
size: NA
length: 12
CDR3: CASSFRTDTQYF
DNA: TGCGCCAGCAGCTTCAGGACAGATACGCAGTATTTT

V: TRBV2
D: TRBD1
J: TRBJ2-7
size: NA
length: 14
CDR3: CASTRTGGSYEQYF
DNA: TGTGCCAGCACCCGGACAGGGGGTTCCTACGAGCAGTACTTC

V: TRBV3-1/TRBV3-2
D: NA
J: TRBJ2-1
size: once
length: 15
CDR3: CASSQDILPNNEQFF
DNA: TGTGCCAGCAGCCAAGATATACTTCCCAACAATGAGCAGTTCTTC

V: TRBV5-4
D: TRBD2
J: TRBJ2-3
size: NA
length: 16
CDR3: CASSSGLAGGSDTQYF
DNA: TGTGCCAGCAGCTCGGGACTAGCGGGGGGATCAGATACGCAGTATTTT

V: TRBV6-4
D: NA
J: TRBJ2-2
size: NA
length: 13
CDR3: CASSVERPGELFF
DNA: TGTGCCAGCAGTGTCGAGAGACCCGGGGAGCTGTTTTTT

V: TRBV5-1
D: NA
J: TRBJ2-3
size: NA
length: 15
CDR3: CASSLTGGSTDTQYF
DNA: TGCGCCAGCAGCTTGACGGGGGGCAGCACAGATACGCAGTATTTT

V: TRBV7-3
D: NA
J: TRBJ1-1
size: NA
length: 15
CDR3: CASSEMGQGNTEAFF
DNA: TGTGCCAGCAGCGAAATGGGGCAGGGGAACACTGAAGCTTTCTTT

V: TRBV5-5
D: NA
J: TRBJ1-4
size: NA
length: 13
CDR3: CASSFFVVEKLFF
DNA: TGTGCCAGCAGCTTCTTTGTGGTCGAAAAACTGTTTTTT

V: TRBV11-2
D: TRBD1
J: TRBJ1-6
size: NA
length: 15
CDR3: CASSLRDRVDSPLHF
DNA: TGTGCCAGCAGCTTACGGGACAGGGTCGATTCACCCCTCCACTTT

V: TRBV7-2
D: TRBD1
J: TRBJ1-5
size: NA
length: 15
CDR3: CASSLVLTGVWPQHF
DNA: TGTGCCAGCAGCTTAGTGCTGACAGGGGTTTGGCCCCAGCATTTT

V: TRBV5-1
D: NA
J: TRBJ2-3
size: NA
length: 15
CDR3: CASKEAAASTDTQYF
DNA: TGCGCCAGCAAGGAGGCAGCGGCTAGCACAGATACGCAGTATTTT

V: TRBV11-2
D: NA
J: TRBJ2-3
size: NA
length: 13
CDR3: CASALEVGDTQYF
DNA: TGTGCCAGCGCGTTAGAGGTGGGGGATACGCAGTATTTT

V: TRBV5-4
D: TRBD2
J: TRBJ2-7
size: NA
length: 15
CDR3: CASSLGRGRAYEQYF
DNA: TGTGCCAGCAGCTTGGGGCGCGGGAGGGCCTACGAGCAGTACTTC

V: TRBV24-1
D: TRBD1
J: TRBJ1-2
size: NA
length: 15
CDR3: CATSDTDRGEGSYTF
DNA: TGTGCCACCAGTGACACGGACAGGGGAGAGGGGAGCTACACCTTC

V: TRBV5-1
D: NA
J: TRBJ1-6
size: NA
length: 14
CDR3: CASSLLTDFGPLHF
DNA: TGCGCCAGCAGCTTGCTTACAGACTTTGGACCCCTCCACTTT

V: TRBV28
D: NA
J: TRBJ2-2
size: NA
length: 11
CDR3: CASLSPGELFF
DNA: TGTGCCAGCTTAAGCCCCGGGGAGCTGTTTTTT

V: TRBV18
D: TRBD1
J: TRBJ1-1
size: NA
length: 15
CDR3: CASSPGGQANTEAFF
DNA: TGTGCCAGCTCACCAGGGGGACAGGCCAACACTGAAGCTTTCTTT

V: TRBV19
D: NA
J: TRBJ2-1
size: NA
length: 17
CDR3: CASSTAVVFEAYNEQFF
DNA: TGTGCCAGTAGTACGGCTGTTGTGTTCGAGGCCTACAATGAGCAGTTCTTC

V: TRBV2
D: NA
J: TRBJ1-5
size: NA
length: 14
CDR3: CASSELSRNQPQHF
DNA: TGTGCCAGCAGTGAACTTTCAAGGAATCAGCCCCAGCATTTT

V: TRBV5-1
D: TRBD2
J: TRBJ2-1
size: NA
length: 16
CDR3: CASSTFPGLAGEEQFF
DNA: TGCGCCAGCAGCACCTTCCCGGGACTAGCGGGAGAAGAGCAGTTCTTC

V: TRBV19
D: NA
J: TRBJ1-5
size: once
length: 18
CDR3: CASSIGFFEQNSNQPQHF
DNA: TGTGCCAGTAGTATTGGTTTCTTCGAACAGAATAGCAATCAGCCCCAGCATTTT

V: TRBV10-3
D: NA
J: TRBJ2-1
size: NA
length: 14
CDR3: CAISDPDIQYEQFF
DNA: TGTGCCATCAGTGACCCCGATATCCAGTATGAGCAGTTCTTC

V: TRBV6-6
D: NA
J: TRBJ1-2
size: few
length: 13
CDR3: CASSYLKDYGYTF
DNA: TGTGCCAGCAGTTACCTCAAGGACTATGGCTACACCTTC

V: TRBV6-6
D: TRBD1
J: TRBJ2-1
size: NA
length: 23
CDR3: CASSHNRDRESQDAISSYNEQFF
DNA: TGTGCCAGCAGTCACAACCGGGACAGGGAATCCCAGGACGCTATCAGCTCCTACAATGAGCAGTTCTTC

V: TRBV7-2
D: NA
J: TRBJ2-1
size: NA
length: 17
CDR3: CASSPATGASSYNEQFF
DNA: TGTGCCAGCAGCCCAGCGACAGGTGCCAGCTCCTACAATGAGCAGTTCTTC

V: TRBV7-9
D: TRBD1
J: TRBJ2-7
size: NA
length: 15
CDR3: CASSSGQGFSYEQYF
DNA: TGTGCCAGCAGCTCAGGACAGGGATTCTCCTACGAGCAGTACTTC

V: TRBV2
D: NA
J: TRBJ1-1
size: NA
length: 13
CDR3: CASSQERGTEAFF
DNA: TGTGCCAGCAGTCAAGAGAGAGGCACTGAAGCTTTCTTT

V: TRBV28
D: TRBD1
J: TRBJ1-1
size: NA
length: 12
CDR3: CASTSGGTEAFF
DNA: TGTGCCAGCACGTCAGGGGGCACTGAAGCTTTCTTT

V: TRBV5-1
D: NA
J: TRBJ1-3
size: NA
length: 16
CDR3: CASSSTGLSSGNTIYF
DNA: TGCGCCAGCAGCTCCACAGGGTTATCCTCTGGAAACACCATATATTTT

V: TRBV4-1
D: NA
J: TRBJ1-5
size: NA
length: 17
CDR3: CASSRRIMGMANQPQHF
DNA: TGCGCCAGCAGCCGGAGGATCATGGGGATGGCCAATCAGCCCCAGCATTTT

V: TRBV5-4
D: NA
J: TRBJ2-1
size: NA
length: 12
CDR3: CALSREYNEQFF
DNA: TGTGCCCTCAGTCGGGAGTACAATGAGCAGTTCTTC

V: TRBV18
D: NA
J: TRBJ1-1
size: NA
length: 12
CDR3: CASSPGRTEAFF
DNA: TGTGCCAGCTCACCGGGGCGTACTGAAGCTTTCTTT

V: TRBV5-1
D: TRBD1
J: TRBJ2-7
size: once
length: 16
CDR3: CASSRTSEQGSHEQYF
DNA: TGCGCCAGCAGCCGTACGAGTGAACAGGGGTCCCACGAGCAGTACTTC

V: TRBV18
D: NA
J: TRBJ1-4
size: NA
length: 14
CDR3: CASSPGGSFEKLFF
DNA: TGTGCCAGCTCCCCCGGGGGTTCGTTTGAAAAACTGTTTTTT

V: TRBV4-1
D: NA
J: TRBJ2-7
size: NA
length: 16
CDR3: CASSQERVGSFYEQYF
DNA: TGCGCCAGCAGCCAAGAGAGGGTTGGTAGCTTCTACGAGCAGTACTTC

V: TRBV7-9
D: TRBD1
J: TRBJ2-4
size: NA
length: 17
CDR3: CASSFEEMGQGRNIQYF
DNA: TGTGCCAGCAGCTTCGAGGAAATGGGACAGGGTAGAAACATTCAGTACTTC

V: TRBV10-2
D: NA
J: TRBJ2-7
size: NA
length: 11
CDR3: CASSDLYEQYF
DNA: TGCGCCAGCAGTGACCTCTACGAGCAGTACTTC